Below, 23 T cell receptor beta chains from the same sample are listed, as sequenced in a study of shared clonotypes between healthy human individuals. Sequenced by immunoSEQ multiplex PCR; TCRdb stores in-frame clones only, minus some. The sample lists 2 million to 2.5 million clones, approximately 94% occurring once. Material for sequencing was naive CD4+ T cells sorted from blood. Subset given: CD45RA+ positively selected. All receptors come from a man between 18 and 29 years old in good health.

This chain links TRBV28 with TRBJ1-2; 7 bases are a match to TRBD1. The CDR3 loop spans 13 amino acids. The germline V gene encodes CDR1 MDHEN and CDR2 SYDVKM. Unmatched junction bases numbered 8, after V lost 8 bases and J lost 5 bases. The chain's CDR3 is CASVEGARYGYTF. CDR3 in DNA: TGTGCCAGCGTAGAGGGGGCGCGGTATGGCTACACCTTC.

This chain joins TRBV6-1 and TRBJ1-5; the D gene is possibly TRBD1 (5 bases). In germline, CDR1 is MNHNS, CDR2 SASEGT. The V gene lost 3 bases and the J gene lost 7 bases, with 7 bases spanning the gap. The CDR3 extends over 12 amino acids. Here the CDR3 reads CASSEGEQPQHF. The DNA for the CDR3 is TGTGCCAGCAGTGAGGGGGAGCAGCCCCAGCATTTT.

This clone has just a few counts. The chain employs TRBV7-3 and TRBJ1-6, with a tentative D call TRBD1 (6 bases). V was shortened by 3 bases and J by 8 bases, with 14 bases between the two germline ends. The germline CDR1 and CDR2 sequences are SGHTA and FQGTGA. The CDR3 consists of 15 residues. CDR3 nucleotides: TGTGCCAGCAGCTTGGGGGGCCCTCAGGATTCACCCCTCCACTTT. The encoded protein is CASSLGGPQDSPLHF.

The chain links TRBV10-3 to TRBJ2-3, with TRBD2 matching over 11 bases. Germline lookup yields CDR1 ENHRY and CDR2 SYGVKD. The CDR3 extends over 15 amino acids. J gave up 0 bases and V 10 bases, and 6 bases lay outside the gene matches. The DNA of the CDR3 is TGTGCCACCATAGGACTAGCGGGCAGCACAGATACGCAGTATTTT. It encodes CATIGLAGSTDTQYF.

On this clone: This sample includes further DNA sequences coding for the same CDR3. This sequence joins TRBV28 and TRBJ1-3; no reliable D call. The V gene lost 2 bases and the J gene lost 0 bases, with 8 bases spanning the gap. Per the germline V gene, CDR1 is MDHEN and CDR2 is SYDVKM. The CDR3 contains 15 residues. The CDR3 spells CASSLGPSSGNTIYF. The CDR3 bases are TGTGCCAGCAGTTTAGGACCTAGCTCTGGAAACACCATATATTTT.

This clone was observed a single time. The J gene is TRBJ2-1, the V gene TRBV11-2; D is unclear. This CDR3 is 14 amino acids long. Germline V gene lookup returns CDR1 SGHAT and CDR2 FQNNGV. V lost 5 bases, J lost 7 bases, and 15 bases lay in between. DNA of the CDR3: TGTGCCAGCAGCCCCGGGTTAAACTGGAATGAGCAGTTCTTC. Protein: CASSPGLNWNEQFF.

The chain has TRBV25-1 and TRBJ2-3; TRBD2 matches at 14 bases. Germline CDR1 and CDR2: MGHDK and SYGVNS. The CDR3 extends over 18 amino acids. V shed 3 bases and J 6 bases; nucleotides not matched to a gene: 11. The CDR3 nucleotides are TGTGCCAGCAGTGATTCGGGACTAGCGGGAGTTGGTATTGATACGCAGTATTTT. Translated: CASSDSGLAGVGIDTQYF.

This clone was detected a few times. The CDR3 sequence: CASSSGEITGDRPQHF. The CDR3 bases are TGTGCCAGCAGCTCCGGGGAGATCACGGGCGATCGGCCCCAGCATTTT. The V and J genes are TRBV7-9 and TRBJ1-5; D not certain. Trimming removed 4 bases at V and 9 bases at J, with 22 bases between. CDR3 size: 16 residues. Germline loops: CDR1 SEHNR, CDR2 FQNEAQ (reference sequence).

The chain recombines TRBV20-1 with TRBJ1-1; D call uncertain. CDR3 length: 11 amino acids. V gave up 5 bases and J gave up 7 bases, with 11 bases separating them. Germline CDR1 and CDR2: DFQATT and SNEGSKA (reference sequence). The CDR3, as DNA: TGCAGTGCTCGCCGGTCGGGTGAAGCTTTCTTT. Its protein is CSARRSGEAFF.

This chain joins TRBV10-3 and TRBJ2-3; TRBD1 agrees at 7 bases. CDR1 and CDR2 from the germline V gene are ENHRY and SYGVKD. There are 14 residues in the CDR3. V lost 4 bases and J lost 1; bases outside the gene matches: 2. CDR3 in DNA: TGTGCCATCAGTGTCCAGGGGGGCACAGATACGCAGTATTTT. It encodes CAISVQGGTDTQYF.

CDR3 bases: TGTGCCAGCAGCCAGGGAGGGTACAACGAGCAGTACTTC. This encodes CASSQGGYNEQYF. The chain links TRBV5-4 to TRBJ2-7; TRBD2 matches 7 bases. With 4 bases clipped from V and 5 bases from J, the junction kept 6 bases outside the gene matches. The germline gives CDR1 SGHNT, CDR2 YYREEE (reference sequence). The CDR3 length is 13 residues.

This clone was recorded only once. The V call is TRBV19, the J call TRBJ2-2; D might be TRBD1 (6 bases). Trimming shortened V by 0 bases and J by 6 bases, and 23 bases separated the two germline ends. CDR1 and CDR2 (germline): LNHDA, SQIVND (reference sequence). This CDR3 has 19 amino acids. DNA of the CDR3: TGTGCCAGTAGTATAGATTTAAACAGGGCGCTGGGGTGGCCCGGGGAGCTGTTTTTT. This sequence encodes CASSIDLNRALGWPGELFF.

This sequence joins TRBV6-5 and TRBJ1-2; 8 bases map to TRBD1. J lost 7 bases, V lost 6 bases, and 13 bases had no gene match. Per germline, CDR1 MNHEY and CDR2 SVGAGI. The CDR3 contains 15 residues. CDR3 sequence: CASRDDRGRVRGYTF. CDR3 sequence (DNA): TGTGCCAGCAGAGATGACAGGGGACGCGTGCGTGGCTACACCTTC.

The gene calls are TRBV5-4 and TRBJ2-7; 8 nucleotides match TRBD2. CDR3 length equals 15 residues. Trimming at V came to 4 bases and at J to 0 bases, leaving 6 bases not matched to a gene. The germline V gene encodes CDR1 SGHNT and CDR2 YYREEE (reference sequence). CDR3 coding DNA: TGTGCCAGCAGCCCCCGGGAGGGAAGCTCCTACGAGCAGTACTTC. Amino acid sequence: CASSPREGSSYEQYF.

The gene calls are TRBV6-1 and TRBJ2-7; D not certain. The CDR3 is 12 amino acids. Germline CDR1 is MNHNS and CDR2 is SASEGT. The V end lost 5 bases, the J end lost 4 bases, and 9 bases lay between the germline ends. The CDR3 protein is CASSTGWYEQYF. The CDR3 DNA follows: TGTGCCAGCAGTACCGGGTGGTACGAGCAGTACTTC.

The chain joins TRBV29-1 to TRBJ2-5; possible D gene TRBD1, 6 bases. The J call is in doubt because the DNA end fits TRBJ2-7 better. The CDR3 runs to 12 residues. Germline-derived CDR1 and CDR2 are SQVTM and ANQGSEA. CDR3 residues: CSVEKQGPEQYF. DNA of the CDR3: TGCAGCGTTGAAAAACAGGGCCCCGAGCAGTACTTC.

Notes on this clone: The sample holds other DNA sequences that translate to the same CDR3. The CDR3, as DNA: TGTGCCAGCTCACCGGGTGAAAAACTGTTTTTT. Amino acids: CASSPGEKLFF. This chain uses TRBV18 with TRBJ1-4; D is undetermined. With 3 bases removed from V and 7 bases from J, the gap between germline ends came to 3 bases. The CDR3 consists of 11 residues. Germline V gives CDR1 KGHSH, CDR2 LQKENI.

This chain joins TRBV27 and TRBJ1-1; maybe TRBD1 (5 bases). Germline CDR1 is MNHEY and CDR2 is SMNVEV (reference sequence). The CDR3 is 13 amino acids. V was shortened by 5 bases and J by 8 bases, with 15 bases between the two germline ends. CDR3 protein: CASSLWGTGEAFF. The CDR3 bases are TGTGCCAGCAGTCTTTGGGGGACGGGAGAAGCTTTCTTT.

The rearrangement links TRBV30 to TRBJ1-4; D is uncertain. The ends were cut back, 2 bases at V and 0 bases at J, with 7 bases in the middle. Germline V gene data show CDR1 as GTSNPN and CDR2 as SVGIG (reference sequence). The CDR3 runs to 14 residues. The CDR3 DNA sequence: TGTGCCTGGAGTACCCCCGCAACTAATGAAAAACTGTTTTTT. As protein: CAWSTPATNEKLFF. The variable domain in full, with the rest retrieved from reference TRBV30 and TRBJ1-4, is SQTIHQWPATLVQPVGSPLSLECTVEGTSNPNLYWYRQAAGRGLQLLFYSVGIGQISSEVPQNLSASRPQDRQFILSSKKLLLSDSGFYLCAWSTPATNEKLFFGSGTQLSVL.

This chain joins TRBV5-4 and TRBJ2-2, with D perhaps matching TRBD1 (7 bases). Germline CDR1 and CDR2: SGHNT and YYREEE (reference sequence). This CDR3 has 14 amino acids. V lost 4 bases and J lost 7, with 14 bases in between. The CDR3 spells CASSHPQGGGELFF. In DNA form, the CDR3 reads TGTGCCAGCAGCCATCCTCAGGGGGGCGGGGAGCTGTTTTTT. The full variable domain, with the rest looked up from reference TRBV5-4 and TRBJ2-2, is ETGVTQSPTHLIKTRGQQVTLRCSSQSGHNTVSWYQQALGQGPQFIFQYYREEENGRGNFPPRFSGLQFPNYSSELNVNALELDDSALYLCASSHPQGGGELFFGEGSRLTVL.

The chain employs TRBV9 and TRBJ2-5, with 7 bases identical to TRBD2. Germline V CDR1 and CDR2: SGDLS, YYNGEE. The CDR3 is 15 amino acids. The J segment lost 5 bases and the V segment lost 0 bases, leaving 7 bases of the junction unmatched. The CDR3 nucleotides are TGTGCCAGCAGCGTAGAGGGCGGGAGTCGGGAGACCCAGTACTTC. Its translation is CASSVEGGSRETQYF. Variable domain in full (rest from reference TRBV9 and TRBJ2-5): DSGVTQTPKHLITATGQRVTLRCSPRSGDLSVYWYQQSLDQGLQFLIQYYNGEERAKGNILERFSAQQFPDLHSELNLSSLELGDSALYFCASSVEGGSRETQYFGPGTRLLVL.

V and J are TRBV28 and TRBJ1-2, with D possibly TRBD1 on 5 matching bases. Germline V lookup: CDR1 MDHEN, CDR2 SYDVKM. With 4 bases removed from V and 0 bases from J, the gap between germline ends came to 18 bases. The CDR3 consists of 17 residues. The CDR3 DNA reads TGTGCCAGCAGTTCGTCCTCCCCCGGGGCCCCTAACTATGGCTACACCTTC. Amino acids: CASSSSSPGAPNYGYTF.

The chain employs TRBV29-1 and TRBJ1-5; D remains unclear. Germline CDR1 is SQVTM and CDR2 is ANQGSEA. The V gene lost 2 bases and the J gene lost 3 bases, with 8 bases spanning the gap. The CDR3 length is 13 residues. The CDR3 protein is CSVEFGINQPQHF. In DNA form, the CDR3 reads TGCAGCGTTGAATTCGGAATCAATCAGCCCCAGCATTTT.